This record concerns one T cell receptor (beta chain) sequence. What it binds is not known. This sample was included in a study of cytomegalovirus exposure and HLA in healthy donors. Background on the study: It was reported in a later analysis that the 120 validation repertoires used the same platform as the roughly 700 first-cohort repertoires.

The data were produced by immunoSEQ multiplex PCR, yet TCRdb's version contains in-frame clones alone and is incomplete. The sample holds about 110,000 clones, about 85% seen once. Study-level results: The study labeled fewer than 200 TCR beta chains cytomegalovirus-associated.

The length of the CDR3 is 13 residues. Trimming took off 7 bases at V and 2 bases at J, with 12 bases between the two ends. The germline V gene encodes CDR1 SNHLY and CDR2 FYNNEI. The sequenced sample consisted of PBMCs. The sequence was obtained from a woman younger than 30 in good health and CMV-seronegative. The chain carries TRBV2 and TRBJ2-7; D is unclear. The CDR3 spells CASTQTQTYEQYF. The DNA of the CDR3 is TGTGCCAGCACCCAGACTCAGACCTACGAGCAGTACTTC.